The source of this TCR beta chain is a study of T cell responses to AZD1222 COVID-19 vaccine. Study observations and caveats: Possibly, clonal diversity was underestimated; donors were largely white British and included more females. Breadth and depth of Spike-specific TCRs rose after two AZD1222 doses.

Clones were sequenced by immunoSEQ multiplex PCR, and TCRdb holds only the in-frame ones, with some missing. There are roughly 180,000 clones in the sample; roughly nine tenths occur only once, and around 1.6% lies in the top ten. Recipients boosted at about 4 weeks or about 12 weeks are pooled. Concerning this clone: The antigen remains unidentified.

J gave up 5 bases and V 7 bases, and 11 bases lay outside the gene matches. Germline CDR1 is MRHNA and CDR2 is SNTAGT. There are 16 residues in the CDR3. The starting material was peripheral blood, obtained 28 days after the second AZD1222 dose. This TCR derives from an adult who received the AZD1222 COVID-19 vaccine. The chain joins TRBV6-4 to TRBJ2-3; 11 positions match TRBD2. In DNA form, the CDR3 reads TGTGCCAGCAACTTTAGCGGGGGGGCCAAAGAAGATACGCAGTATTTT. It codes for CASNFSGGAKEDTQYF.